These 31 T cell receptor beta chains originate from one sample sequenced in a study of T cells in Graves' hyperthyroidism and ophthalmopathy (dated by TCRdb to the late 2010s). Library method: multiplex PCR. The instrument given in TCRdb is Illumina HiSeq 2000. The TCR beta CDR3 regions were amplified from the RNA transcripts. A first-round RT-PCR of the TCR CDR3 used the HTBI primer set with the Qiagen OneStep RT-PCR kit. TCRdb trimmed the raw reads at Q25, called clones with MiXCR and kept productive beta chains. Entries are consolidated by CDR3 protein sequence, retaining the most common genes and DNA. The sample profile shows roughly 570,000 distinct CDR3 sequences; 46% of them were found once. The top ten clonotypes cover 15% to 20% of the sample. The sequenced sample consisted of peripheral blood or thyroid tissue (not recorded which). These receptors originate from an adult woman with Graves' disease, either hyperthyroidism or ophthalmopathy (not recorded which).

Concerning this clonotype itself: A much larger clone differs from this one at a single base, so this may be a read error. The chain couples TRBV20-1 to TRBJ1-6; D gene ambiguous. From germline, CDR1 is DFQATT and CDR2 SNEGSKA (reference sequence). This CDR3 has 15 amino acids. CDR3 sequence (DNA): TGCAGTGCTATGTCTGCTAGCTCCTATGATTCACCCCTCCACTTT. Its translation is CSAMSASSYDSPLHF.

The rearrangement joins TRBV19 to TRBJ1-6, with a weak D call TRBD1 (6 bases). Germline CDR1 is LNHDA and CDR2 is SQIVND (reference sequence). This CDR3 has 15 amino acids. Trimming removed 4 bases at V and 7 bases at J, with 14 bases between. CDR3 residues: CASSRETGSNSPLHF. The CDR3 DNA reads as TGTGCCAGTAGTAGAGAGACAGGCTCGAATTCACCCCTCCACTTT.

The J gene is TRBJ1-6, the V gene TRBV19; 11 bases match TRBD1. The CDR3 is 15 amino acids. Germline V CDR1 and CDR2: LNHDA, SQIVND (reference sequence). V dropped 6 bases and J dropped 8; count of bases not matched to a gene: 6. The CDR3: CASSGEDRGHSPLHF. CDR3 nucleotide sequence: TGTGCCAGTAGCGGTGAGGACAGGGGGCATTCACCCCTCCACTTT.

V and J are TRBV11-2 and TRBJ1-5; no clear D. The V end lost 5 bases, the J end lost 14 bases, and 19 bases lay between the germline ends. The CDR3 is 13 residues long. Looked up from germline, CDR1 is SGHAT and CDR2 is FQNNGV. The CDR3 here is CASSLSGRAYEHF. The CDR3, as DNA: TGTGCCAGCAGCCTTAGCGGGAGGGCCTACGAGCATTTT. The whole variable domain, filled in from reference TRBV11-2 and TRBJ1-5, reads EAGVAQSPRYKIIEKRQSVAFWCNPISGHATLYWYQQILGQGPKLLIQFQNNGVVDDSQLPKDRFSAERLKGVDSTLKIQPAKLEDSAVYLCASSLSGRAYEHFGDGTRLSIL.

The chain carries TRBV20-1 and TRBJ2-1; the match to TRBD2 covers 9 bases. Germline V CDR1 and CDR2: DFQATT, SNEGSKA (reference sequence). Trimming at V came to 6 bases and at J to 5 bases, leaving 2 bases not matched to a gene. The length of the CDR3 is 12 residues. The CDR3 loop reads CSAGTSNNEQFF. CDR3 coding DNA: TGCAGTGCCGGGACTAGCAACAATGAGCAGTTCTTC.

This clonotype occurred many times. V is TRBV11-2 and J is TRBJ2-7; D may be TRBD1 (5 bases). Trimming removed 5 bases from V and 1 base from J, with 9 bases in between. The CDR3 totals 13 residues. Germline V gene data show CDR1 as SGHAT and CDR2 as FQNNGV. The CDR3 region has the DNA TGTGCCAGCAGCCCCCGACAGTCCTACGAGCAGTACTTC. Translating gives CASSPRQSYEQYF.

This clonotype was counted ten times or more. The chain has TRBV10-3 and TRBJ1-2; D perhaps matches TRBD1 (6 bases). V shed 4 bases and J shed 8 bases, with 17 bases lying between them. Germline loops: CDR1 ENHRY, CDR2 SYGVKD. The CDR3 has 14 residues. The DNA of the CDR3 is TGTGCCATCAGTGGGGGGGGCGTCTCGGACGGCTACACCTTC. This sequence encodes CAISGGGVSDGYTF.

This rearrangement joins TRBV7-2 to TRBJ2-7; D possibly corresponds to TRBD2 (5 bases). The germline gives CDR1 SGHTA, CDR2 FQGNSA. Trimming left V 1 base short and J 2 bases short, with 15 bases between. The CDR3 loop spans 16 amino acids. In DNA form, the CDR3 reads TGTGCCAGCAGCTTAGGACGTCACGGGGATACCTACGAGCAGTACTTC. Residues: CASSLGRHGDTYEQYF.

This chain links TRBV6-1 with TRBJ1-5; TRBD1 is a possible D gene (6 bases). The CDR3 loop spans 10 amino acids. The germline CDR1 and CDR2 sequences are MNHNS and SASEGT. Trimming took off 6 bases at V and 12 bases at J, with 9 bases between the two ends. The CDR3 sequence: CASRGGLQHF. The CDR3 DNA reads TGTGCCAGCAGAGGGGGACTCCAGCATTTT.

The gene calls are TRBV13 and TRBJ2-7, with D maybe TRBD1 (5 bases). V was cut by 0 bases and J by 0 bases, with 9 bases left in between. The germline gives CDR1 PRHDT, CDR2 FYEKMQ (reference sequence). The CDR3 loop spans 15 amino acids. In DNA, the CDR3 is TGTGCCAGCAGCTTAGGCCCGGACAACTCCTACGAGCAGTACTTC. Translated: CASSLGPDNSYEQYF. Full variable domain (rest looked up from reference TRBV13 and TRBJ2-7): AAGVIQSPRHLIKEKRETATLKCYPIPRHDTVYWYQQGPGQDPQFLISFYEKMQSDKGSIPDRFSAQQFSDYHSELNMSSLELGDSALYFCASSLGPDNSYEQYFGPGTRLTVT.

This clonotype was seen repeatedly, ten times or more. The chain recombines TRBV7-3 with TRBJ2-2, with 10 bases identical to TRBD2. This CDR3 has 17 amino acids. The V and J ends lost 5 bases and 7 bases, in that order; junction bases with no gene match: 13. Germline-derived CDR1 and CDR2 are SGHTA and FQGTGA. CDR3: CASSAALLLAGGGELFF. CDR3 nucleotide sequence: TGTGCCAGCAGCGCCGCGCTCCTTTTAGCGGGAGGCGGGGAGCTGTTTTTT.

The table lists this clonotype with a few counts. The gene calls are TRBV19 and TRBJ2-2, with 7 positions matching TRBD1. There are 14 residues in the CDR3. CDR1 is LNHDA, CDR2 SQIVND, per germline (reference sequence). V was clipped by 6 bases and J by 6 bases; unmatched bases: 7. The CDR3 is CASRSTGVAGELFF. The CDR3 DNA reads as TGTGCCAGTAGATCAACAGGGGTAGCCGGGGAGCTGTTTTTT.

This rearrangement joins TRBV7-3 to TRBJ2-5; TRBD2 matches at 7 bases. CDR3 length equals 17 residues. The ends lost 0 bases at V and 4 bases at J; junction bases unmatched: 11. Germline CDR1 SGHTA, CDR2 FQGTGA. The CDR3 coding sequence is TGTGCCAGCAGCTTAACGGTCGAGGGAGGGCGAGGAGAGACCCAGTACTTC. Protein product: CASSLTVEGGRGETQYF.

Ten or more counts support this clonotype. V gene TRBV19 combines with J gene TRBJ1-1; 11 bases are shared with TRBD1. The length of the CDR3 is 13 residues. CDR1 and CDR2 from the germline V gene are LNHDA and SQIVND (reference sequence). The junction had 3 bases not matched to a gene; V was cut back by 9 bases and J by 3 bases. Here the CDR3 DNA reads TGTGCCAGCTGGGACAGGGGGGACACTGAAGCTTTCTTT. It translates to CASWDRGDTEAFF. The variable domain in full, completed from reference TRBV19 and TRBJ1-1, reads DGGITQSPKYLFRKEGQNVTLSCEQNLNHDAMYWYRQDPGQGLRLIYYSQIVNDFQKGDIAEGYSVSREKKESFPLTVTSAQKNPTAFYLCASWDRGDTEAFFGQGTRLTVV.

This clonotype was seen repeatedly, ten times or more. V and J are TRBV6-1 and TRBJ1-2; possibly TRBD1 for D (6 bases). Deletions cut 7 bases from V and 8 bases from J, with 20 bases between. This CDR3 contains 14 residues. The germline CDR1 and CDR2 sequences are MNHNS and SASEGT. The CDR3 coding sequence is TGTGCCAGCAAGCTCGGGACAACAACGGGAGGCTACACCTTC. Protein sequence: CASKLGTTTGGYTF.

This clonotype was observed many times. The V and J genes are TRBV20-1 and TRBJ1-5; D remains unclear. V was clipped by 5 bases and J by 0 bases, with 8 bases between them. CDR1 DFQATT and CDR2 SNEGSKA come from the germline V gene (reference sequence). This CDR3 region has 13 residues. This CDR3 is CSALDFSNQPQHF. The CDR3 DNA sequence: TGCAGTGCTCTCGACTTTAGCAATCAGCCCCAGCATTTT.

Remarks on this clonotype: A much larger clonotype is one base distant, so this may be a read error. The chain combines TRBV10-3 with TRBJ1-1; D not resolved. Per germline, CDR1 ENHRY and CDR2 SYGVKD. The V and J ends lost 3 bases and 4 bases respectively, with 9 bases between them. The CDR3 extends over 13 amino acids. CDR3 residues: CAISDHRTTEAFF. The CDR3 nucleotides are TGTGCCATCAGTGATCATAGGACCACTGAAGCTTTCTTT.

Ten or more counts support this clonotype. The chain joins TRBV11-1 to TRBJ2-5; 7 positions agree with TRBD1. J was trimmed by 2 bases and V by 5 bases; bases with no gene match: 8. Germline assignment: CDR1 SGHAT and CDR2 FQDESV (reference sequence). The CDR3 has 15 amino acids. The CDR3 is CASSTRDSDQETQYF. The CDR3 DNA is TGTGCCAGCAGCACCCGGGACAGTGATCAAGAGACCCAGTACTTC.

The rearrangement links TRBV7-2 to TRBJ2-7, with unresolved D. Germline V gene data show CDR1 as SGHTA and CDR2 as FQGNSA. The CDR3 consists of 13 residues. Trimming removed 5 bases from V and 6 bases from J, with 14 bases in between. The CDR3 nucleotides read TGTGCCAGCAGCCTTGGACGGAGCTCCGAGCAGTACTTC. It specifies CASSLGRSSEQYF.

The chain carries TRBV20-1 and TRBJ1-2, with D possibly being TRBD1 (5 bases). Deletions cut 6 bases from V and 5 bases from J, with 13 bases between. The CDR3 extends over 12 amino acids. Per germline, CDR1 DFQATT and CDR2 SNEGSKA (reference sequence). Written as DNA, the CDR3 is TGCAGTGCATCTCAGGGCTTGTATGGCTACACCTTC. Residues: CSASQGLYGYTF.

Turning to this clonotype: The CDR3 ends on some other residue instead of the conserved phenylalanine or tryptophan, so this is likely a read error. The V call is TRBV2, the J call TRBJ2-2; 10 bases are shared with TRBD2. J was trimmed by 6 bases and V by 8 bases; bases with no gene match: 9. Germline CDR1 and CDR2: SNHLY and FYNNEI. CDR3 length: 15 residues. CDR3 sequence reads: CASSGGLAGAGELFS. The CDR3 DNA is TGTGCCAGCTCCGGGGGCCTAGCGGGAGCCGGGGAGCTGTTTTCT.

V and J are TRBV5-4 and TRBJ2-2, with 8 bases identical to TRBD1. The germline gives CDR1 SGHNT, CDR2 YYREEE (reference sequence). The CDR3 extends over 14 amino acids. The V gene end was trimmed by 7 bases and the J gene end by 5 bases; junction bases not matched to a gene: 7. CDR3 protein: CASSIRGRTGELFF. The CDR3 bases are TGTGCCAGCTCAATCAGGGGGCGGACCGGGGAGCTGTTTTTT. The full variable domain, rest sourced from reference TRBV5-4 and TRBJ2-2, is ETGVTQSPTHLIKTRGQQVTLRCSSQSGHNTVSWYQQALGQGPQFIFQYYREEENGRGNFPPRFSGLQFPNYSSELNVNALELDDSALYLCASSIRGRTGELFFGEGSRLTVL.

DNA for the CDR3: TGTGCCAGCAGCCGAGAAACAGGGGGCAGGAACACTGAAGCTTTCTTT. It is translated as CASSRETGGRNTEAFF. The gene calls are TRBV7-8 and TRBJ1-1; TRBD1 agrees at 9 bases. Germline V gene sequence: CDR1 SGHVS, CDR2 FQNEAQ. J lost 1 base, V lost 5 bases, and 8 bases had no gene match. The CDR3 spans 16 residues.

Points on this clonotype: This is likely a read error, given that the CDR3 carries no conserved phenylalanine or tryptophan at its end. It is unclear where the CDR3 begins or ends on the DNA, so no DNA is shown, and the CDR3 is as TCRdb lists it. The chain couples TRBV5-1 to TRBJ2-5; the D segment call TRBD2 is taken from the table without a DNA check. The CDR3 spans 15 amino acids, including both terminal residues. Germline lookup yields CDR1 SGHRS and CDR2 YFSETQ. The CDR3 sequence is CASSWDANYGYTFGS.

This clonotype was picked up many times. The chain uses TRBV10-2 and TRBJ1-6, with TRBD1 identical over 7 bases. The V and J ends lost 6 bases and 10 bases, in that order; junction bases with no gene match: 9. CDR3 length: 14 residues. The V gene's germline CDR1 is WSHSY and CDR2 SAAADI. CDR3 sequence (DNA): TGCGCCAGCAGGTCCGGGACAGAAATCTCACCCCTCCACTTT. It translates to CASRSGTEISPLHF.

Note on this clonotype: A read error is possible here, since a much larger clone lies one base away. V usage is TRBV18 and J usage is TRBJ2-5, with D tentatively TRBD1 (6 bases). This CDR3 contains 14 residues. CDR1 KGHSH and CDR2 LQKENI come from the germline V gene. The V end was cut by 2 bases, the J end by 4 bases, with 11 bases between. This chain's CDR3 is CASSPDADRETQYF. CDR3 bases: TGTGCCAGCTCACCAGATGCGGACAGAGAGACCCAGTACTTC.

This clonotype has a handful of counts. The chain joins TRBV20-1 to TRBJ2-7; no definite D call. The CDR3 consists of 13 residues. CDR1 and CDR2 from the germline V gene are DFQATT and SNEGSKA (reference sequence). V dropped 2 bases and J dropped 6 bases, with 14 bases sitting between them. CDR3 coding DNA: TGCAGTGCTAGACCCTCAGTCGGCTTCGAGCAGTACTTC. This translates into CSARPSVGFEQYF.

This clonotype was counted only a few times. The chain is built from TRBV10-3 and TRBJ1-4, with 8 bases identical to TRBD1. V shed 6 bases and J 7 bases; nucleotides not matched to a gene: 7. The CDR3 consists of 14 residues. Germline assignment: CDR1 ENHRY and CDR2 SYGVKD. CDR3 bases: TGTGCCATCAGCCCGGGACAGGCGGGTGAAAAACTGTTTTTT. This gives the protein CAISPGQAGEKLFF.

This clonotype appeared a few times. Germline and junction disagree at one end, which may indicate a read error. Here the CDR3 DNA reads TGTGCCAGCAGTTACGTCGCAGGGTATGGCTACACCTTC. This translates into CASSYVAGYGYTF. The rearrangement links TRBV10-3 to TRBJ1-2; perhaps TRBD1 as D (5 bases). Germline-derived CDR1 and CDR2 are ENHRY and SYGVKD. This CDR3 has 13 amino acids.

The rearrangement links TRBV15 to TRBJ2-5; the D is unclear. The CDR3 is made up of 15 amino acids. Trimming shortened V by 1 base and J by 2 bases, and 11 bases separated the two germline ends. CDR1 is LNHNV and CDR2 is YYDKDF in the germline V gene (reference sequence). The CDR3 is CATSRANRKQETQYF. CDR3 coding DNA: TGTGCCACCAGCAGAGCTAACAGAAAGCAAGAGACCCAGTACTTC.

A remark on this clonotype: Possible read error: a much larger clone is one base away. The CDR3 loop is CASSALAGVVGTQYF. In nucleotides, the CDR3 is TGTGCCAGCAGCGCACTAGCGGGAGTGGTTGGGACCCAGTACTTC. V usage is TRBV27 and J usage is TRBJ2-5; TRBD2 matches at 11 bases. CDR3 length: 15 amino acids. Germline V CDR1 and CDR2: MNHEY, SMNVEV (reference sequence). V shed 6 bases and J 7 bases; nucleotides not matched to a gene: 10.